The 25 T cell receptor beta chains listed next were all sequenced from one sample in a study of OX40 agonist ivuxolimab in advanced cancers. The table came from immunoSEQ multiplex PCR; TCRdb's copy has only in-frame clones and leaves some out. Of some 71,000 clones listed, roughly 80% are singletons. The sequences come from CD4+ or CD8+ T cells sorted from blood, collected in a trial of the OX40 agonist ivuxolimab. The receptors were sampled from an adult with an advanced solid tumor such as melanoma, head and neck, liver or kidney cancer.

This rearrangement joins TRBV28 to TRBJ2-7; TRBD1 or TRBD2 may be the D gene (5 bases each). Germline loops: CDR1 MDHEN, CDR2 SYDVKM. The V end lost 7 bases, the J end lost 6 bases, and 16 bases lay between the germline ends. The CDR3 has 13 amino acids. CDR3 sequence reads: CASTQVWGSEQYF. Written as DNA, the CDR3 is TGTGCCAGCACACAGGTGTGGGGGTCCGAGCAGTACTTC.

This clone was counted only a few times. The V call is TRBV9, the J call TRBJ1-5, with unresolved D. CDR1 is SGDLS, CDR2 YYNGEE, per germline. The V gene lost 3 bases and the J gene lost 0 bases, with 10 bases spanning the gap. There are 15 residues in the CDR3. The CDR3 spells CASSAEGYSNQPQHF. CDR3 nucleotide sequence: TGTGCCAGCAGCGCTGAGGGATATAGCAATCAGCCCCAGCATTTT.

This rearrangement joins TRBV27 to TRBJ2-1, with TRBD1 matching 7 bases. V was pared by 3 bases and J by 5 bases, with 4 bases of the junction left unmatched. The germline gives CDR1 MNHEY, CDR2 SMNVEV (reference sequence). This CDR3 has 14 amino acids. The CDR3 nucleotides are TGTGCCAGCAGTTTGACACAGGGGCACAATGAGCAGTTCTTC. Protein product: CASSLTQGHNEQFF.

V usage is TRBV7-2 and J usage is TRBJ2-3, with TRBD2 as a possible D gene (5 bases). V lost 0 bases and J 0 bases, leaving 16 bases between the germline ends. Germline V gene sequence: CDR1 SGHTA, CDR2 FQGNSA. The CDR3 totals 18 residues. CDR3 DNA sequence: TGTGCCAGCAGCTTAGCTGGGTTTATCTGGACTAGCACAGATACGCAGTATTTT. Protein: CASSLAGFIWTSTDTQYF.

This sequence joins TRBV5-6 and TRBJ2-1; D gene ambiguous. Germline V gene data show CDR1 as SGHDT and CDR2 as YYEEEE. This CDR3 is 12 amino acids long. Between the trimmed V and J ends, which lost 7 bases and 1 base, there was a span of 6 bases. As DNA, the CDR3 is TGTGCCAGCTTTAGGTCCTACAATGAGCAGTTCTTC. Translating it yields CASFRSYNEQFF. The full variable domain, its missing parts supplied by reference TRBV5-6 and TRBJ2-1, is DAGVTQSPTHLIKTRGQQVTLRCSPKSGHDTVSWYQQALGQGPQFIFQYYEEEERQRGNFPDRFSGHQFPNYSSELNVNALLLGDSALYLCASFRSYNEQFFGPGTRLTVL.

The genes are TRBV4-1 and TRBJ2-5, with TRBD1 matching 9 bases. The CDR3 is made up of 15 amino acids. The V gene's germline CDR1 is MGHRA and CDR2 YSYEKL. V was clipped by 1 base and J by 7 bases; unmatched bases: 7. The DNA of the CDR3 is TGCGCCAGCAGCCAAGGGGCACAGGGGGCCGCGACCCAGTACTTC. Translation gives CASSQGAQGAATQYF.

The chain couples TRBV2 to TRBJ2-7; perhaps TRBD1 as D (6 bases). Trimming pared 5 bases from V and 5 bases from J, leaving 10 bases between. From germline, CDR1 is SNHLY and CDR2 FYNNEI. CDR3 size: 12 residues. This chain's CDR3 is CASSPTGHEQYF. The CDR3 DNA reads as TGTGCCAGCAGTCCGACAGGACACGAGCAGTACTTC.

This sequence joins TRBV5-4 and TRBJ2-3; D might be TRBD2 (6 bases). V lost 4 bases and J 3 bases, leaving 18 bases between the germline ends. The CDR3 extends over 16 amino acids. Germline V gene lookup returns CDR1 SGHNT and CDR2 YYREEE (reference sequence). The CDR3 nucleotides are TGTGCCAGCAGCCCCGGAGGGATCCCCGGGACAGATACGCAGTATTTT. Its translation: CASSPGGIPGTDTQYF. Full variable domain (rest looked up from reference TRBV5-4 and TRBJ2-3): ETGVTQSPTHLIKTRGQQVTLRCSSQSGHNTVSWYQQALGQGPQFIFQYYREEENGRGNFPPRFSGLQFPNYSSELNVNALELDDSALYLCASSPGGIPGTDTQYFGPGTRLTVL.

As DNA, the CDR3 is TGCAGCGTTGTTACGAGGAGCTCCTACGAGCAGTACTTC. It is translated as CSVVTRSSYEQYF. V usage is TRBV29-1 and J usage is TRBJ2-7; unclear D gene. Germline V gene lookup returns CDR1 SQVTM and CDR2 ANQGSEA. V was pared by 4 bases and J by 0 bases, with 10 bases between. There are 13 residues in the CDR3.

The genes are TRBV18 and TRBJ2-5; tentatively, D is TRBD1 (6 bases). With 4 bases removed from V and 5 bases from J, the gap between germline ends came to 17 bases. Germline assignment: CDR1 KGHSH and CDR2 LQKENI. The CDR3 runs 15 residues. CDR3 in amino acids: CASSQPGHAYETQYF. CDR3 DNA sequence: TGTGCCAGCTCACAGCCGGGACACGCGTACGAGACCCAGTACTTC.

This clone was counted once. The rearrangement uses TRBV6-5 and TRBJ1-2; the D gene is possibly TRBD1 (5 bases). The CDR3 runs 12 residues. Germline CDR1 reads MNHEY; CDR2 reads SVGAGI. V lost 0 bases and J lost 7, with 6 bases in between. This CDR3 is CASSYSDTGYTF. The CDR3 nucleotides read TGTGCCAGCAGTTACTCGGACACTGGCTACACCTTC.

J is TRBJ2-1 and V is TRBV5-1, with a weak D call TRBD1 (6 bases). Germline V lookup: CDR1 SGHRS, CDR2 YFSETQ. Trimming removed 3 bases at V and 4 bases at J, with 20 bases between. This CDR3 spans 17 amino acids. CDR3 region: CASSWRPRDTSYNEQFF. CDR3 in DNA: TGCGCCAGCAGCTGGCGGCCCCGGGACACCTCATACAATGAGCAGTTCTTC.

This chain links TRBV9 with TRBJ2-5, with a possible D match to TRBD2 (6 bases). This CDR3 contains 14 residues. Germline CDR1 reads SGDLS; CDR2 reads YYNGEE. The V and J ends lost 5 bases and 7 bases respectively, with 18 bases between them. CDR3 nucleotides: TGTGCCAGCAGGGGGGTCACTCGGAGGGGGACCCAGTACTTC. Translation: CASRGVTRRGTQYF.

The CDR3 region is CASSPLGQGVYGYTF. For the CDR3, the DNA is TGTGCCAGCTCACCACTAGGACAGGGGGTCTATGGCTACACCTTC. This chain joins TRBV18 and TRBJ1-2; 10 bases are shared with TRBD1. CDR3 length: 15 residues. Per the germline V gene, CDR1 is KGHSH and CDR2 is LQKENI. Trimming removed 1 base from V and 4 bases from J; junction bases left unmatched: 3.

The chain recombines TRBV27 with TRBJ2-7; D is undetermined. Per the germline V gene, CDR1 is MNHEY and CDR2 is SMNVEV (reference sequence). The ends were cut back, 10 bases at V and 3 bases at J, with 16 bases in the middle. This CDR3 has 13 amino acids. CDR3 nucleotide sequence: TGTGCCAATAATCAGGCCCACGGCTACGAGCAGTACTTC. Its translation is CANNQAHGYEQYF.

V gene TRBV6-5 combines with J gene TRBJ1-4; D not resolved. The germline V gene has CDR1 MNHEY and CDR2 SVGAGI. The V and J ends lost 0 bases and 0 bases respectively, with 8 bases between them. The CDR3 contains 16 residues. CDR3 in DNA: TGTGCCAGCAGTTACTCGCGTGTTGCAACTAATGAAAAACTGTTTTTT. Translating it yields CASSYSRVATNEKLFF.

J is TRBJ2-7 and V is TRBV13, with 10 nucleotides matching TRBD1. There are 16 residues in the CDR3. V lost 5 bases and J lost 3; bases outside the gene matches: 10. Germline V gives CDR1 PRHDT, CDR2 FYEKMQ (reference sequence). The CDR3 DNA follows: TGTGCCAGCAGCCGACAGGGACAGGGGACCCACTACGAGCAGTACTTC. The encoded protein is CASSRQGQGTHYEQYF. The full variable domain, rest sourced from reference TRBV13 and TRBJ2-7, is AAGVIQSPRHLIKEKRETATLKCYPIPRHDTVYWYQQGPGQDPQFLISFYEKMQSDKGSIPDRFSAQQFSDYHSELNMSSLELGDSALYFCASSRQGQGTHYEQYFGPGTRLTVT.

V usage is TRBV5-4 and J usage is TRBJ1-2, with D possibly TRBD1 on 5 matching bases. The CDR3 consists of 13 residues. CDR1 is SGHNT and CDR2 is YYREEE in the germline V gene (reference sequence). The germline V and J ends were trimmed by 4 bases and 5 bases, with 12 bases remaining between them. CDR3 sequence: CASSPDRNYGYTF. The CDR3 region has the DNA TGTGCCAGCAGCCCCGACAGAAATTATGGCTACACCTTC.

In this sample, this clone is medium-sized. The chain carries TRBV5-6 and TRBJ2-7; TRBD2 matches at 7 bases. The CDR3 runs to 14 residues. Trimming cost V 2 bases and J 7 bases; bases outside gene matches: 9. Looked up from germline, CDR1 is SGHDT and CDR2 is YYEEEE. The CDR3 region has the DNA TGTGCCAGCAGCTTCGGGGACTACCGGGGGGAGCAGTACTTC. Its translation: CASSFGDYRGEQYF.

The chain recombines TRBV7-2 with TRBJ2-3; D gene unclear. The CDR3 totals 13 residues. Germline V gene sequence: CDR1 SGHTA, CDR2 FQGNSA. V was clipped by 0 bases and J by 8 bases, with 9 bases between them. CDR3 region: CASSLAGKATQYF. CDR3 sequence (DNA): TGTGCCAGCAGCTTAGCAGGGAAGGCTACGCAGTATTTT.

This sequence joins TRBV6-1 and TRBJ1-5, with TRBD1 matching 8 bases. The germline V gene encodes CDR1 MNHNS and CDR2 SASEGT. The V gene end was trimmed by 3 bases and the J gene end by 5 bases; junction bases not matched to a gene: 9. The CDR3 has 16 amino acids. CDR3 region: CASSDLGQGRHQPQHF. DNA of the CDR3: TGTGCCAGCAGTGATCTAGGACAGGGTAGGCATCAGCCCCAGCATTTT.

The rearrangement links TRBV29-1 to TRBJ2-1; 8 bases are a match to TRBD1. The CDR3 is made up of 11 amino acids. J was trimmed by 8 bases and V by 7 bases; bases with no gene match: 4. Germline V gives CDR1 SQVTM, CDR2 ANQGSEA. The CDR3 reads CSASTGDEQFF. CDR3 coding DNA: TGCAGCGCCTCGACAGGGGATGAGCAGTTCTTC.

The chain recombines TRBV5-4 with TRBJ1-2; 8 bases match TRBD1. Germline CDR1 and CDR2: SGHNT and YYREEE (reference sequence). The CDR3 has 18 amino acids. The V segment lost 2 bases and the J segment 4 bases; nucleotides outside the gene matches: 16. The chain's CDR3 is CASSLFGGQALFSYGYTF. The CDR3 DNA reads TGTGCCAGCAGCTTATTTGGGGGACAGGCCCTTTTCAGCTATGGCTACACCTTC.

The chain links TRBV5-1 to TRBJ2-5; 8 bases line up with TRBD2. Per germline, CDR1 SGHRS and CDR2 YFSETQ. J lost 2 bases, V lost 1 base, and 4 bases had no gene match. The CDR3 consists of 15 residues. CDR3 amino acids: CASSLLAGGQETQYF. The CDR3 DNA reads TGCGCCAGCAGCTTGTTGGCGGGGGGTCAAGAGACCCAGTACTTC.

The chain has TRBV7-2 and TRBJ1-2, with D possibly being TRBD1 (5 bases). This CDR3 contains 17 residues. V lost 1 base and J lost 3, with 18 bases in between. Looked up from germline, CDR1 is SGHTA and CDR2 is FQGNSA. The CDR3 is CASSLGGRGAPDYGYTF. The CDR3 DNA sequence: TGTGCCAGCAGCTTAGGGGGTAGGGGAGCCCCTGACTATGGCTACACCTTC.